This TCR beta chain derives from a study of regulatory T cells in long-lasting Graves disease. Overall study context: Graves' patients (newly diagnosed) had been on antithyroid drugs under 3 months.

Time point given: newly diagnosed GD, antithyroid drugs for less than 3 months. RNA isolated from PBMCs was used to make the TCR library. TCR beta libraries were built with iRepertoire HTBI primers and Arm-PCR of CDR3 regions. Using its own MiXCR run on the multiplex PCR reads, TCRdb lists one record per CDR3 protein. The data show 240,000 or so distinct CDR3 sequences, over 20% seen once. This clonotype came up many times. This CDR3 comprises 14 residues. V lost 3 bases to trimming and J lost 7 bases, with 16 bases between them. The germline V gene encodes CDR1 SGHDT and CDR2 YYEEEE. The input for sequencing was peripheral blood mononuclear cells (PBMCs), taken at new diagnosis, from a patient treated with antithyroid drugs. This TCR was sampled from a female donor with Graves disease. The V and J genes are TRBV5-6 and TRBJ1-2; no clear D. This chain's CDR3 is CASSSRRGVGGYTF. The DNA of the CDR3 is TGTGCCAGCAGCTCCCGACGAGGAGTGGGTGGCTACACCTTC.